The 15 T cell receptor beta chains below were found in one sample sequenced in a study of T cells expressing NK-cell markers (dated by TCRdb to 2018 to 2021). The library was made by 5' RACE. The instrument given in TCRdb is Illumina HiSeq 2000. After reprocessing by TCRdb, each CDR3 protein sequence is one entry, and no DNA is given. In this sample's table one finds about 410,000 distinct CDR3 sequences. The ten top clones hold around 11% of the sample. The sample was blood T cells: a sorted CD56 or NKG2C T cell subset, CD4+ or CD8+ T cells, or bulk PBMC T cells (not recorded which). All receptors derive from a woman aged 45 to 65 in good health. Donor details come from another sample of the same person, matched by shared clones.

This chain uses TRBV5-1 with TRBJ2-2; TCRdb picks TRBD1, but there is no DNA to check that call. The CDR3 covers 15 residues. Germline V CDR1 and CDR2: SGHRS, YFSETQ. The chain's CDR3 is CASSSRVSMTGELFF.

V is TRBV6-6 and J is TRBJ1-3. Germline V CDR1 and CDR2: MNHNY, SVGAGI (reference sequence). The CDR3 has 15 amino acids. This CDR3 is CASSYSTGAENTIYF.

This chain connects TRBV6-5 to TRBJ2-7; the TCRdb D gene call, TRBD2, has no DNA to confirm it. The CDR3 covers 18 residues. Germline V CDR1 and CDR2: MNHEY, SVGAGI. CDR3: CASSLIGREVISFYEQYF.

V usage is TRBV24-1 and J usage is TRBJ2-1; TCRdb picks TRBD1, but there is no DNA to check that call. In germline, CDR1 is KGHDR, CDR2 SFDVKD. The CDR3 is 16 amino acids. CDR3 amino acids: CATSEKGQGFYNEQFF.

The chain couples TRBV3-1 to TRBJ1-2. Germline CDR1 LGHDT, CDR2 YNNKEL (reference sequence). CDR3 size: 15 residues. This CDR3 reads CASSQDRQWSYGYTF.

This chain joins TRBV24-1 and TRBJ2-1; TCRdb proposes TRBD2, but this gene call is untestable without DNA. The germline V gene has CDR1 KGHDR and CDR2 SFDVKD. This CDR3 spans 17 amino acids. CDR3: CATSALTSGRVENEQFF.

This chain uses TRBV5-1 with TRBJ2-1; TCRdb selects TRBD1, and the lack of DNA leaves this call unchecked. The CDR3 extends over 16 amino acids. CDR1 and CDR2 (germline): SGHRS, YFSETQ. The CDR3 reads CASSPWGTGVWNEQFF.

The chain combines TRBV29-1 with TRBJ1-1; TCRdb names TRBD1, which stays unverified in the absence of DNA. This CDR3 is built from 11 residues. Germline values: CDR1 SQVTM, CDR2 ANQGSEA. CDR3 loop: CSHRGYTEAFF.

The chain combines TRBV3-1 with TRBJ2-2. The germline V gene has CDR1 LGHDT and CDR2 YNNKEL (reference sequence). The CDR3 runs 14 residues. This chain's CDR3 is CASSPPSNTGELFF. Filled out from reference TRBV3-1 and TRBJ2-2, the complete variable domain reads DTAVSQTPKYLVTQMGNDKSIKCEQNLGHDTMYWYKQDSKKFLKIMFSYNNKELIINETVPNRFSPKSPDKAHLNLHINSLELGDSAVYFCASSPPSNTGELFFGEGSRLTVL.

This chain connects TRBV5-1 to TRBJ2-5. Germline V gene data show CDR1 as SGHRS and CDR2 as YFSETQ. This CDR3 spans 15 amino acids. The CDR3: CASSLGSGYQETQYF.

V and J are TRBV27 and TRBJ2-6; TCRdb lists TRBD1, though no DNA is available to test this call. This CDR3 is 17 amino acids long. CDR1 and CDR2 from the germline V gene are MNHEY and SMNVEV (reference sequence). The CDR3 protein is CASSLRGRAFGANVLTF.

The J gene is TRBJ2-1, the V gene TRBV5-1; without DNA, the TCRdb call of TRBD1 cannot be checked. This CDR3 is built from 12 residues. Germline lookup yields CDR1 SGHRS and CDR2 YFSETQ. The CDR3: CASSDGRGGRFF.

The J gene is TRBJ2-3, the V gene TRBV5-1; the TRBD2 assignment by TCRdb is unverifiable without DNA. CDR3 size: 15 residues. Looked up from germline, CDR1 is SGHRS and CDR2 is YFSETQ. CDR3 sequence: CASSPPRAGVNTQYF.

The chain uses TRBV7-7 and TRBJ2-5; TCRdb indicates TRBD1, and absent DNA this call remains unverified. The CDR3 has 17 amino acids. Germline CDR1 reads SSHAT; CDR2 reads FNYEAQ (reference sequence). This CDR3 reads CASSPSLLGTTQETQYF.

The CDR3 spells CSATPPRNTEAFF. V and J are TRBV20-1 and TRBJ1-1. The germline CDR1 and CDR2 sequences are DFQATT and SNEGSKA (reference sequence). The CDR3 has 13 residues.